This T cell receptor (beta chain) stems from a study of beta chain features in type 1 diabetes. Study-wide results and caveats: There were fewer insertions and more deletions at the VDJ junctions of type 1 diabetes patients. Shorter TCRB CDR3s, moderately but significantly so, marked every one of the four CD4+ subsets in Type 1 diabetes patients.

The whole isolated RNA underwent reverse transcription, so sequencing captured expressed TCRB transcripts. About 3.6 million reads were obtained on average from naive, central memory and regulatory T cell samples. Measured with immunoSEQ multiplex PCR; TCRdb has only the in-frame clones, and not every one. The sample comprises 300,000 to 400,000 clones, 10% to 15% of which are singletons, and roughly 0.015% rests with the top ten. Blood was collected once per donor into heparin, averaging approximately 110 mL. To note about this clone: Its antigen is unknown.

Germline values: CDR1 ENHRY, CDR2 SYGVKD. V was cut by 11 bases and J by 0 bases, with 14 bases left in between. CDR3 length equals 13 residues. The source material was naive CD4+ T cells from blood. This sequence was found in a man aged 18 to 29 in good health. The chain uses TRBV10-3 and TRBJ2-7; weak D call: TRBD1 (6 bases). The CDR3 DNA follows: TGTGCCTCCTTGGGGGCAAACTCCTACGAGCAGTACTTC. Its translation: CASLGANSYEQYF.